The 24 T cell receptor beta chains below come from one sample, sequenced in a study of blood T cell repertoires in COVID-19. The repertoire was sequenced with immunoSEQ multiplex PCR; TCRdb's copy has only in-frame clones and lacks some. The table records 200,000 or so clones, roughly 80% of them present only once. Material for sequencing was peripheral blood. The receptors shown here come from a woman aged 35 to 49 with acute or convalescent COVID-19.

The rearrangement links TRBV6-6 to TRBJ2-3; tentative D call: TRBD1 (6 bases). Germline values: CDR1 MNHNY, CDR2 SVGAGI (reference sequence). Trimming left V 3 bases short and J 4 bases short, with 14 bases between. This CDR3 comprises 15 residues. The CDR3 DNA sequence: TGTGCCAGCAGTTATCCCAGGGGCAGTTCAGATACGCAGTATTTT. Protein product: CASSYPRGSSDTQYF.

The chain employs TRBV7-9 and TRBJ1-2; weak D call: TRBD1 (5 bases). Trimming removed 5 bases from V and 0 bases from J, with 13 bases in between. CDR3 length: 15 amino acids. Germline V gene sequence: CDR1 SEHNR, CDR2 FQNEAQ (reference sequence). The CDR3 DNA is TGTGCCAGCAGCCCCATGGGGGGGTCTAACTATGGCTACACCTTC. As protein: CASSPMGGSNYGYTF.

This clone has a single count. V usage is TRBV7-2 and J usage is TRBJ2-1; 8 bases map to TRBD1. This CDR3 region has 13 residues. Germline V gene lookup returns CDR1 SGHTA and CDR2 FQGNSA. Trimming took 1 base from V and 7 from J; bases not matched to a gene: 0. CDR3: CASSLGQGNEQFF. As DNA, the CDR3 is TGTGCCAGCAGCTTAGGACAGGGGAATGAGCAGTTCTTC.

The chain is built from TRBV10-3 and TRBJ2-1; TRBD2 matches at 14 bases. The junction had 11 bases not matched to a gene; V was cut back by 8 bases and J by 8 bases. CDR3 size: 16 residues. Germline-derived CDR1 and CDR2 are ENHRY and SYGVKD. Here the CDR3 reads CAIGFGLAGGLDEQFF. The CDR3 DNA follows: TGTGCCATCGGCTTCGGACTAGCGGGAGGATTGGATGAGCAGTTCTTC.

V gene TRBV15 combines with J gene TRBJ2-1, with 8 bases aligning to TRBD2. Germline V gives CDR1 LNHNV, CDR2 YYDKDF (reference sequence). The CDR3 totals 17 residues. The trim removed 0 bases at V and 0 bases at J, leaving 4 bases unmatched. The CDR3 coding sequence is TGTGCCACCAGCAGAGATGTGGCGGGAGGCTCCTACAATGAGCAGTTCTTC. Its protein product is CATSRDVAGGSYNEQFF.

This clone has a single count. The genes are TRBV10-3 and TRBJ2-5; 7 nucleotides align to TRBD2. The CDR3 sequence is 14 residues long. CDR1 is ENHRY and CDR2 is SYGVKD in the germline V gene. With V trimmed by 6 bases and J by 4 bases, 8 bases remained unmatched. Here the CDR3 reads CAIRGGGTGETQYF. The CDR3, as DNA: TGTGCCATCAGGGGCGGGGGTACGGGAGAGACCCAGTACTTC.

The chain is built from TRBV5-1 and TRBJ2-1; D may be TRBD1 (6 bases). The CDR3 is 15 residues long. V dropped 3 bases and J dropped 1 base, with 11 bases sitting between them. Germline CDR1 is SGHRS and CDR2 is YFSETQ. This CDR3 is CASSSKQGSYNEQFF. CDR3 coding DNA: TGCGCCAGCAGCTCTAAACAGGGATCCTACAATGAGCAGTTCTTC.

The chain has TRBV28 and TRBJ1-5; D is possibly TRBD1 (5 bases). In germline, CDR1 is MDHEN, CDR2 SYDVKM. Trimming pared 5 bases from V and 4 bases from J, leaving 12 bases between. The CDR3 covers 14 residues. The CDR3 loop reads CASSRYTGNQPQHF. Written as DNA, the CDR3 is TGTGCCAGCAGTAGGTACACAGGAAATCAGCCCCAGCATTTT.

CDR3 bases: TGTGCCAGCGAGGGAGAGGGATACTATGGCTACACCTTC. It is translated as CASEGEGYYGYTF. V usage is TRBV9 and J usage is TRBJ1-2; D gene ambiguous. This CDR3 spans 13 amino acids. Trimming took 7 bases from V and 3 from J, leaving 13 bases between them. Germline V gene lookup returns CDR1 SGDLS and CDR2 YYNGEE.

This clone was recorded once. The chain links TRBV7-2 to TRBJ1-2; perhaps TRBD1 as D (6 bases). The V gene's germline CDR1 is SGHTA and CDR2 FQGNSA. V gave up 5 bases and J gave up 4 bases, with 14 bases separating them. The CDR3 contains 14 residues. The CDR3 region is CASSPTGRGYGYTF. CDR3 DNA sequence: TGTGCCAGCAGCCCGACAGGACGAGGCTATGGCTACACCTTC.

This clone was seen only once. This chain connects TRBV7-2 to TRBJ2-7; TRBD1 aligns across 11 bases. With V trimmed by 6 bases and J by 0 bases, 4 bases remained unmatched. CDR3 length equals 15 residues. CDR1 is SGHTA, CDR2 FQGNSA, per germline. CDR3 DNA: TGTGCCAGCAGTAAGGACAGGGGGCCCTCCTACGAGCAGTACTTC. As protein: CASSKDRGPSYEQYF.

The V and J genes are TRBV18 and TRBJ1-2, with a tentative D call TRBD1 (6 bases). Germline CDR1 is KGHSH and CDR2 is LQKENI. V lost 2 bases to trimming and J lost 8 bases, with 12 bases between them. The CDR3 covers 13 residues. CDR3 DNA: TGTGCCAGCTCACCAAACACAGGGAACGGCTACACCTTC. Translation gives CASSPNTGNGYTF.

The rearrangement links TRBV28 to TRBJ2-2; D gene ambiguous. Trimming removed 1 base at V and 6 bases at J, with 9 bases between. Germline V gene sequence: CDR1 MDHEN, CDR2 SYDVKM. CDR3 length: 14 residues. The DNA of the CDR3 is TGTGCCAGCAGTTTATCCCAGGTGGCCGGGGAGCTGTTTTTT. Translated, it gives CASSLSQVAGELFF.

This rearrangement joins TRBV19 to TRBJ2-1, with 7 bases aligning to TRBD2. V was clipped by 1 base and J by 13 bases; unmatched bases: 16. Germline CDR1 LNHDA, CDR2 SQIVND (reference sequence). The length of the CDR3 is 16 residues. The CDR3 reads CASSIVSGWLQSEQFF. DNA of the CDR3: TGTGCCAGTAGTATAGTTAGCGGGTGGTTACAGAGTGAACAGTTCTTC.

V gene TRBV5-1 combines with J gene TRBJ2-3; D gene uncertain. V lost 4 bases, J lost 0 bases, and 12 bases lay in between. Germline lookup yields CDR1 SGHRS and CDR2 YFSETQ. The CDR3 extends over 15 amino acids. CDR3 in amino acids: CASSPTADSTDTQYF. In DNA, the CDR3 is TGCGCCAGCAGCCCCACGGCGGATAGCACAGATACGCAGTATTTT. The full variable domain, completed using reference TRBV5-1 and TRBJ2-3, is KAGVTQTPRYLIKTRGQQVTLSCSPISGHRSVSWYQQTPGQGLQFLFEYFSETQRNKGNFPGRFSGRQFSNSRSEMNVSTLELGDSALYLCASSPTADSTDTQYFGPGTRLTVL.

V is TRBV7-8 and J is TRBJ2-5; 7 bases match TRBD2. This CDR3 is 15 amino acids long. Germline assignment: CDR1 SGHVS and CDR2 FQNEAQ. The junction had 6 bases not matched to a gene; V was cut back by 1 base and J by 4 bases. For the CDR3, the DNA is TGTGCCAGCAGCTTAGAGGGAGGGCCCCGAGAGACCCAGTACTTC. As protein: CASSLEGGPRETQYF. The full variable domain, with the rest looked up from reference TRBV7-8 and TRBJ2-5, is GAGVSQSPRYKVAKRGQDVALRCDPISGHVSLFWYQQALGQGPEFLTYFQNEAQLDKSGLPSDRFFAERPEGSVSTLKIQRTQQEDSAVYLCASSLEGGPRETQYFGPGTRLLVL.

DNA for the CDR3: TGTGCTAGTGGTCTCAGGGAAGACACTGAAGCTTTCTTT. Protein sequence: CASGLREDTEAFF. J is TRBJ1-1 and V is TRBV12-5, with D maybe TRBD1 (5 bases). Trimming left V 5 bases short and J 3 bases short, with 10 bases between. Looked up from germline, CDR1 is LGHNT and CDR2 is FRNRAP. The CDR3 is made up of 13 amino acids.

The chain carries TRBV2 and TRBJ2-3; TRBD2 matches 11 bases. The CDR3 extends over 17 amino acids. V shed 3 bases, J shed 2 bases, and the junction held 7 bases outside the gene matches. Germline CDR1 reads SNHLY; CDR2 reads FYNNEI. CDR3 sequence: CASSDRTSGPYTDTQYF. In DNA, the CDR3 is TGTGCCAGCAGTGATAGGACTAGCGGGCCCTACACAGATACGCAGTATTTT.

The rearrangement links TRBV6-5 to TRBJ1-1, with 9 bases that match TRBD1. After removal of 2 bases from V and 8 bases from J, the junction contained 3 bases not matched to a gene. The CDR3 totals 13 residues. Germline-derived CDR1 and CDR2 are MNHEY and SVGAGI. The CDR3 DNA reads TGTGCCAGCAGTTACCCGACAGGGGGGGAAGCTTTCTTT. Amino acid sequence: CASSYPTGGEAFF.

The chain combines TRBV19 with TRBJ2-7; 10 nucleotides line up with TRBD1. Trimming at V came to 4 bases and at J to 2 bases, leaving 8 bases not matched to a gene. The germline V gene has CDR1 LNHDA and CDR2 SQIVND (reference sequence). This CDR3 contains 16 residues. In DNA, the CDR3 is TGTGCCAGTAGTACCCGACAGGGGGCCTTAACCTACGAGCAGTACTTC. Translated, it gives CASSTRQGALTYEQYF.

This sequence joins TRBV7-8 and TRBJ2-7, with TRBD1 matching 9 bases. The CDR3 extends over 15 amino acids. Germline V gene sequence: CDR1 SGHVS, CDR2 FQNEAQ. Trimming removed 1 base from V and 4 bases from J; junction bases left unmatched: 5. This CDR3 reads CASSLGDRASYEQYF. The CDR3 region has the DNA TGTGCCAGCAGCTTAGGGGACAGGGCGTCATACGAGCAGTACTTC. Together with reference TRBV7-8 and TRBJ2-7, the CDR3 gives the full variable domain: GAGVSQSPRYKVAKRGQDVALRCDPISGHVSLFWYQQALGQGPEFLTYFQNEAQLDKSGLPSDRFFAERPEGSVSTLKIQRTQQEDSAVYLCASSLGDRASYEQYFGPGTRLTVT.

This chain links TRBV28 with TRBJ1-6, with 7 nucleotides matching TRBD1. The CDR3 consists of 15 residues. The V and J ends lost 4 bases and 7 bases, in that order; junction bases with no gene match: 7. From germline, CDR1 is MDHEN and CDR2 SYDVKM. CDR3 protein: CASSWPGQLNSPLHF. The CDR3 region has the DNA TGTGCCAGCAGTTGGCCGGGACAGTTAAATTCACCCCTCCACTTT.

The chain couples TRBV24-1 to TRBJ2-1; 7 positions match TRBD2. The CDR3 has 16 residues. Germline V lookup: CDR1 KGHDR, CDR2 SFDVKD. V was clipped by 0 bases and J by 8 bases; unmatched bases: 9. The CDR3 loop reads CATSDLVAGSSHEQFF. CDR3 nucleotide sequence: TGTGCCACCAGTGATTTGGTAGCGGGCTCTTCACATGAGCAGTTCTTC.

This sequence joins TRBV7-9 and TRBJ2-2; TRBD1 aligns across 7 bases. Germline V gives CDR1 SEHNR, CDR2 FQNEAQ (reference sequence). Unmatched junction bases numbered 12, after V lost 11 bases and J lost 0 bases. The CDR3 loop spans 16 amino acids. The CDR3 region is CASHWEGGSNTGELFF. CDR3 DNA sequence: TGTGCCTCCCATTGGGAAGGGGGCTCGAACACCGGGGAGCTGTTTTTT.